The subject of this entry is one T cell receptor beta chain. Its matching antigen is unknown. PCR amplification relied on 60 Vbeta primers (plus 13 Jbeta primers). The table came from immunoSEQ multiplex PCR; TCRdb's copy has only in-frame clones and leaves some out. The sample records roughly 190,000 clones, approximately 88% being singletons. These data come from a study of cytomegalovirus exposure and HLA in healthy donors. Overall study context: Drawn from HLA-typed donors, 65 million to 100 million unique TCRs were held in an early data release. Points from the study as a whole: V- and J-gene trimming of TCR beta was linked (in a later analysis) to a missense DCLRE1C variant. The authors listed approximately 160 TCR beta chains as cytomegalovirus-associated. It was only CMV serostatus that was available as immune exposure information.

Germline-derived CDR1 and CDR2 are MNHEY and SVGAGI. The CDR3 sequence is 15 residues long. With V trimmed by 6 bases and J by 3 bases, 10 bases remained unmatched. This TCR was recovered from a woman aged 45-60 years in good health and CMV-seropositive. Sequenced material: PBMCs. The rearrangement uses TRBV6-5 and TRBJ2-7; TRBD1 aligns across 8 bases. CDR3 nucleotide sequence: TGTGCCAGCAGCAGCGCCGAACAGGGGGACTACGAGCAGTACTTC. Encoded protein: CASSSAEQGDYEQYF.